This T cell receptor (beta chain) was sequenced in a study of beta chain features in type 1 diabetes (dated by TCRdb to the late 2010s). General notes on the study: No differences in mean age, gender distribution, total cell number or subset yield were found between patients and healthy donors. A total of just under 110,000,000 sorted cells were examined across all samples, and RNA yield correlated strongly with the number of cells per subset. Whereas all 30 or so donors provided naive and central memory subsets, regulatory and stem cell-like memory subsets were isolated from just 8 patients and about 8 healthy donors. In the study, TCRB repertoires of sorted circulating CD4+ T cell subsets from recently diagnosed type 1 diabetes patients were compared with those of matched healthy donors. On the study overall, not on this receptor specifically: Type 1 diabetes patients showed a moderate but significant shortening of TCRB CDR3 length in all four CD4+ subsets. The naive, central memory and regulatory TCRB repertoires appeared to resemble one another more closely among patients than among healthy donors. Because small numbers of individuals were included in the HLA sub-analyses, any influence of HLA type on TCRB rearrangement was left unresolved. Because cDNA was sequenced instead of genomic DNA, activated cells with high expression could be over-represented, although the groups did not differ in activation or CD3 levels. At VDJ recombination sites, patients with type 1 diabetes made fewer insertions and deleted more nucleotides, a pattern implying thymic rearrangement abnormalities. Shorter templates might be favored by PCR, yet because patient and control samples were amplified and corrected together, any such skew would affect both groups equally.

All of the isolated RNA was reverse transcribed with the High Capacity cDNA Reverse Transcription Kit, so expressed TCRB transcripts were sequenced. Deep immunoSEQ sequencing was performed on naive, central memory and regulatory T cell samples, with an average of about 4 million total reads per sample. Sorted cells were lysed in RLT buffer, and RNA was extracted using DNase-treated RNeasy Micro or Mini kits according to cell number. To prevent cross-contamination, each cell subset was processed individually, whereas patient and healthy donor samples were processed jointly. TCRB sequences were amplified from cDNA with the immunoSEQ multiplex PCR, producing 87-bp fragments spanning the CDR3 region. Sequencing of the amplicons was done on the Illumina HiSeq platform. Processing in the source paper ran as follows. PCR bias was corrected computationally using synthetic template baselines, and reads within Hamming distance 2 were collapsed, with unmergeable singletons discarded. Reads were aligned to IMGT to assign V, D and J genes, CDR3 length, and insertions or deletions at six rearrangement sites. Within each subset, clonotype counts were normalized to sorted cell number, and only after that were true diversity and Gini coefficients computed with the tcR R package. Repertoire sharing was quantified using the overlap coefficient calculated on TCRB nucleotide sequences. Out-of-frame TCRB sequences from naive cells were analyzed as a proxy for the pre-selection repertoire. This is the immuneACCESS table as TCRdb keeps it, with only in-frame sequences that have V and J called. A part of the clones is gone; compared with another copy, unresolved V genes explain less than half, and the rest is unexplained. Clone size and the V and J calls come from that table; the DNA yielded D and trimming. This sample lists about 650,000 clones; roughly 12% were detected once. The top ten constitute around 0.12% of the sample.

On this clone itself: What antigen it recognizes has not been identified. Within one base of it there is no much larger clone, and no base qualities were kept.

The germline V gene sets CDR1 to SGHTA and CDR2 to FQGNSA. The CDR3 holds 14 amino acids from the cysteine to the phenylalanine. Only the CDR3 DNA stays, 42 bases, in frame from base 1. V is cut by 5 bases and J by 3 bases, and the space between the germline ends is 10 bases. A single peripheral blood draw of approximately 120 mL on average was collected from each donor into heparinised tubes. A BD FACSAria II and a panel including CD45RO, CCR7, CD25, CD127, CD95 and CD27 were used to sort naive, central memory, regulatory and stem cell-like memory CD4+ T cells. Every sorted population had a purity above 95%. PBMCs were isolated immediately by Lymphoprep density gradient centrifugation and stained directly without culture. To minimize batch effects, samples were stained and sorted in pairs, one healthy donor with one patient per experiment.

The receptor chain draws on TRBV7-2 and TRBJ1-4, with the D gene too uncertain to name. This clonotype was sampled from a man younger than 45 with type 1 diabetes. Specimen: naive CD4+ T cells from blood. The cell subset or site label on this specimen signifies: true naive CD4+ T cells. CDR3 reads: CASSPRKANEKLFF. The nucleotide sequence is given as TGTGCCAGCAGCCCCCGAAAGGCTAATGAAAAACTGTTTTTT.